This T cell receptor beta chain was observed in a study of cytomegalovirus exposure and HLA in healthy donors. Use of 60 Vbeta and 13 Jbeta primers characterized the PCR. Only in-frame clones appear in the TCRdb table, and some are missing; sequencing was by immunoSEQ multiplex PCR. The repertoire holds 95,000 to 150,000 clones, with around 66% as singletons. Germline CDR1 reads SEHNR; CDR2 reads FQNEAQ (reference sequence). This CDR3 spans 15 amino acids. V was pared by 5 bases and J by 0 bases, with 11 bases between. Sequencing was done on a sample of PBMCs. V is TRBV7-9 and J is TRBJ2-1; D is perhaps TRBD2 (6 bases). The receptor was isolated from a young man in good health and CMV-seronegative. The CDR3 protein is CASSQGLISYNEQFF. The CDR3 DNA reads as TGTGCCAGCAGCCAGGGACTGATCTCCTACAATGAGCAGTTCTTC.